Listed below are T cell receptor beta chains from one sample, sequenced in a study of human T cells and chemical hapten exposure. MiXCR, run by TCRdb on the RACE reads, gives a single entry per CDR3 protein. This table holds around 110,000 distinct CDR3 sequences, about an eighth found once. Here the sequenced sample was whole blood, taken in connection with sensitization to the hapten diphenylcyclopropenone (DPC). All receptors come from a woman between 45 and 65 years old with alopecia areata. Some clones in this sample may be carry-over from other donors' samples. CDR3s include the opening cysteine and the closing phenylalanine or tryptophan. A D gene is named only where the DNA matches it firmly. The size field is filled for only some rows; it gives once, few, many or a size class.

CASSFGTSLTDTQYF TGTGCCAGCAGCTTCGGGACTAGCCTAACAGATACGCAGTATTTT many TRBD2 TRBJ2-3 TRBV5-8
CASSHSSLRGTEAFF TGTGCCAGCAGTCACTCGAGCCTCCGGGGGACTGAAGCTTTCTTT - - TRBJ1-1 TRBV6-5
CSAGGKAYEQYF TGCAGCGCGGGTGGGAAAGCCTACGAGCAGTACTTC many - TRBJ2-7 TRBV29-1
CASSLGSYNSPLHF TGTGCCAGCAGCTTGGGATCCTATAATTCACCCCTCCACTTT many - TRBJ1-6 TRBV11-2
CASRHISEGLAGRYEQFF TGTGCCAGCAGACACATCTCAGAGGGACTAGCGGGACGTTATGAGCAGTTCTTC few TRBD2 TRBJ2-1 TRBV28
CASSQEQRPTYEQYF TGCGCCAGCAGCCAAGAACAGAGACCGACCTACGAGCAGTACTTC - - TRBJ2-7 TRBV4-3
CASSPGGRSPLHF TGTGCCAGCTCACCAGGGGGCCGATCACCCCTCCACTTT many - TRBJ1-6 TRBV18
CASRQPNYGYTF TGTGCCAGCAGGCAACCTAACTATGGCTACACCTTC - - TRBJ1-2 TRBV3-1
CASSPWGPHSRRYNEQFF TGTGCCAGCAGTCCGTGGGGACCCCATTCCCGCCGATACAATGAGCAGTTCTTC few - TRBJ2-1 TRBV12-3/TRBV12-4
CASSTRVAGELFF TGTGCCAGCAGCACTAGGGTCGCCGGGGAGCTGTTTTTT - - TRBJ2-2 TRBV7-2
CASSLRQNSNQPQHF TGTGCCAGCAGTTTAAGACAGAATAGCAATCAGCCCCAGCATTTT few - TRBJ1-5 TRBV28